One sample yielded the 27 T cell receptor beta chains listed below, sequenced in a study of CD8+CD57+ T cells in acquired aplastic anemia. TCR beta VDJ and CDR3 profiles were obtained from a genomic DNA template. TCRdb redid the calling of the reads with MiXCR, one entry per CDR3 protein. The sample holds about 270,000 distinct CDR3 sequences, approximately 57% seen once. The sequenced sample consisted of sorted CD4+, CD8+, or CD8+CD57+ T cells (not recorded which) from PBMCs. These receptors were obtained from a human donor with severe aplastic anemia or a healthy control (not recorded which).

The chain carries TRBV12-3 or TRBV12-4 and TRBJ2-2; a weak D match, TRBD2 (6 bases). CDR3 length equals 15 residues. Trimming pared 3 bases from V and 3 bases from J, leaving 11 bases between. The CDR3 coding sequence is TGTGCCAGCAGTTTTCGACTAGGGGACACCGGGGAGCTGTTTTTT. It is translated as CASSFRLGDTGELFF.

This clonotype occurred many times. The chain combines TRBV9 with TRBJ2-1, with unresolved D. V was trimmed by 2 bases and J by 0 bases, leaving 3 bases between them. The CDR3 has 13 residues. Germline CDR1 is SGDLS and CDR2 is YYNGEE. This CDR3 reads CASSVGSYNEQFF. CDR3 DNA sequence: TGTGCCAGCAGCGTTGGCTCCTACAATGAGCAGTTCTTC.

The rearrangement joins TRBV7-3 to TRBJ1-1; D call uncertain. Germline V lookup: CDR1 SGHTA, CDR2 FQGTGA. V was trimmed by 5 bases and J by 1 base, leaving 11 bases between them. This CDR3 comprises 14 residues. CDR3 loop: CASSESVGNTEAFF. In nucleotides, the CDR3 is TGTGCCAGCAGCGAATCGGTGGGGAACACTGAAGCTTTCTTT.

The chain uses TRBV14 and TRBJ1-2; D unclear. This CDR3 region has 11 residues. The germline CDR1 and CDR2 sequences are SGHDN and FVKESK. V was shortened by 1 base and J by 6 bases, with 3 bases between the two germline ends. CDR3 in amino acids: CASSQGHGYTF. DNA for the CDR3: TGTGCCAGCAGCCAAGGACATGGCTACACCTTC.

The DNA of the CDR3 is TGTGCCAGCACACGCGGACAGGTGAACTATGGCTACACCTTC. Residues: CASTRGQVNYGYTF. V is TRBV12-3 or TRBV12-4 and J is TRBJ1-2; 7 bases fit TRBD1. The V and J ends lost 7 bases and 2 bases, in that order; junction bases with no gene match: 7. This CDR3 region has 14 residues.

A remark on this clonotype: Possible read error: a much larger clone is one base away. J is TRBJ2-4 and V is TRBV7-8; D is undetermined. Germline-derived CDR1 and CDR2 are SGHVS and FQNEAQ. The CDR3 totals 16 residues. The V end was cut by 3 bases, the J end by 2 bases, with 14 bases between. The CDR3 here is CASSLAHLSTKNIQYF. CDR3 in DNA: TGTGCCAGCAGCTTGGCCCACTTATCGACCAAAAACATTCAGTACTTC.

This chain uses TRBV7-2 with TRBJ2-7; the D is unclear. Deletions cut 7 bases from V and 6 bases from J, with 13 bases between. The CDR3 totals 12 residues. Germline lookup yields CDR1 SGHTA and CDR2 FQGNSA. DNA for the CDR3: TGTGCCAGCACCCCCCCCTCGGGCGAGCAGTACTTC. This codes for CASTPPSGEQYF. The variable domain in full, completed from reference TRBV7-2 and TRBJ2-7, reads GAGVSQSPSNKVTEKGKDVELRCDPISGHTALYWYRQSLGQGLEFLIYFQGNSAPDKSGLPSDRFSAERTGGSVSTLTIQRTQQEDSAVYLCASTPPSGEQYFGPGTRLTVT.

This clonotype was seen a handful of times. CDR3 DNA sequence: TGTGCCAGCAGTCCCCGTTTGACAGGGGCCCTTTACAATGAGCAGTTCTTC. Its protein is CASSPRLTGALYNEQFF. V and J are TRBV27 and TRBJ2-1, with 8 bases identical to TRBD1. The germline V gene encodes CDR1 MNHEY and CDR2 SMNVEV (reference sequence). This CDR3 spans 17 amino acids. The trim removed 5 bases at V and 4 bases at J, leaving 13 bases unmatched.

This clonotype was seen repeatedly, ten times or more. The CDR3 reads CASSRTVFSNEKLFF. CDR3 bases: TGTGCCAGCAGCCGTACGGTGTTTTCTAATGAAAAACTGTTTTTT. The gene calls are TRBV3-1 and TRBJ1-4, with D uncertain. Trimming left V 4 bases short and J 3 bases short, with 12 bases between. Germline V CDR1 and CDR2: LGHDT, YNNKEL (reference sequence). The CDR3 totals 15 residues.

The J gene is TRBJ2-2, the V gene TRBV19; 10 bases are shared with TRBD1. The CDR3 spans 16 residues. Unmatched junction bases numbered 5, after V lost 3 bases and J lost 4 bases. Germline loops: CDR1 LNHDA, CDR2 SQIVND (reference sequence). The CDR3 loop is CASSMRDRGRTGELFF. The DNA of the CDR3 is TGTGCCAGTAGTATGAGGGACAGGGGACGCACCGGGGAGCTGTTTTTT.

A note on this clonotype: As the CDR3 is not closed by the conserved phenylalanine or tryptophan, this likely results from a read error. V and J are TRBV29-1 and TRBJ1-1; D ambiguous. Germline V gene sequence: CDR1 SQVTM, CDR2 ANQGSEA. V was pared by 6 bases and J by 1 base, with 15 bases between. CDR3 length: 14 amino acids. The CDR3 region is CSVGLSAANTEAFL. Here the CDR3 DNA reads TGCAGCGTCGGACTTTCGGCAGCGAACACTGAAGCTTTCTTG.

This clonotype showed up many times. V gene TRBV4-2 combines with J gene TRBJ2-1; weak D call: TRBD2 (6 bases). Trimming removed 3 bases at V and 6 bases at J, with 18 bases between. The CDR3 is 16 amino acids. The V gene's germline CDR1 is LGHNA and CDR2 YNFKEQ. CDR3 sequence: CASSQGTGGSANEQFF. CDR3 in DNA: TGTGCCAGCAGCCAGGGGACTGGGGGTTCGGCCAATGAGCAGTTCTTC.

This clonotype has more than one count but fewer than ten. V gene TRBV29-1 combines with J gene TRBJ1-2; D is undetermined. V lost 4 bases to trimming and J lost 2 bases, with 11 bases between them. Germline V CDR1 and CDR2: SQVTM, ANQGSEA. This CDR3 is 13 amino acids long. The CDR3: CSVAVGLNYGYTF. DNA of the CDR3: TGCAGCGTTGCGGTGGGTCTAAACTATGGCTACACCTTC.

This clonotype has at least ten counts. CDR3 loop: CASSSTSGGAGVVYNEQFF. CDR3 nucleotide sequence: TGCGCCAGCAGCTCCACTAGCGGGGGGGCCGGGGTTGTGTACAATGAGCAGTTCTTC. The V gene is TRBV5-1, the J gene TRBJ2-1, with TRBD2 matching over 13 bases. Per the germline V gene, CDR1 is SGHRS and CDR2 is YFSETQ. The CDR3 is 19 residues long. The junction had 13 bases not matched to a gene; V was cut back by 3 bases and J by 4 bases.

This clonotype turned up a few times. The chain carries TRBV24-1 and TRBJ2-5; D is unresolved. Trimming stripped 1 base from V and 6 bases from J, with 5 bases between. CDR1 is KGHDR, CDR2 SFDVKD, per germline. This CDR3 comprises 12 residues. CDR3 nucleotide sequence: TGTGCCACCAGTGATTTTGGGCAGACCCAGTACTTC. It yields the protein CATSDFGQTQYF.

This rearrangement joins TRBV12-3 or TRBV12-4 to TRBJ2-1, with D possibly being TRBD2 (7 bases). This CDR3 is built from 14 residues. V shed 9 bases and J shed 7 bases, with 19 bases lying between them. The CDR3 here is CASANGRGGNEQFF. In DNA, the CDR3 is TGTGCCAGTGCCAATGGCAGGGGAGGGAATGAGCAGTTCTTC.

This clonotype appeared many times. This chain links TRBV5-1 with TRBJ1-2; 7 bases line up with TRBD1. The junction had 6 bases not matched to a gene; V was cut back by 0 bases and J by 1 base. There are 16 residues in the CDR3. Germline V gene lookup returns CDR1 SGHRS and CDR2 YFSETQ. This CDR3 is CASSLEFGDSNYGYTF. CDR3 nucleotides: TGCGCCAGCAGCTTGGAGTTCGGGGACAGTAACTATGGCTACACCTTC. The full variable domain, completed using reference TRBV5-1 and TRBJ1-2, is KAGVTQTPRYLIKTRGQQVTLSCSPISGHRSVSWYQQTPGQGLQFLFEYFSETQRNKGNFPGRFSGRQFSNSRSEMNVSTLELGDSALYLCASSLEFGDSNYGYTFGSGTRLTVV.

J is TRBJ2-7 and V is TRBV9; TRBD1 might be the D (6 bases). The CDR3 is 17 amino acids. With 4 bases removed from V and 2 bases from J, the gap between germline ends came to 22 bases. Germline CDR1 SGDLS, CDR2 YYNGEE. The CDR3 coding sequence is TGTGCCAGCAGCAACTCATTACAGGGATCCGTTACCTACGAGCAGTACTTC. It specifies CASSNSLQGSVTYEQYF. Filled out from reference TRBV9 and TRBJ2-7, the complete variable domain reads DSGVTQTPKHLITATGQRVTLRCSPRSGDLSVYWYQQSLDQGLQFLIQYYNGEERAKGNILERFSAQQFPDLHSELNLSSLELGDSALYFCASSNSLQGSVTYEQYFGPGTRLTVT.

Details on this clonotype: A read error may account for a junction end that differs from germline. J is TRBJ2-7 and V is TRBV2, with TRBD2 identical over 7 bases. The CDR3 is 14 amino acids. Germline loops: CDR1 SNHLY, CDR2 FYNNEI. The CDR3 sequence is CASSRDYTSYKQYF. As DNA, the CDR3 is TGTGCCAGTTCCAGGGACTACACCTCCTACAAGCAGTACTTC.

The chain couples TRBV20-1 to TRBJ2-7; 10 bases align to TRBD2. Trimming removed 1 base from V and 5 bases from J; junction bases left unmatched: 11. Per germline, CDR1 DFQATT and CDR2 SNEGSKA (reference sequence). CDR3 size: 16 residues. This CDR3 reads CSARGRTSGALNEQYF. The CDR3 DNA is TGCAGTGCTAGAGGCCGGACTAGCGGAGCGCTCAACGAGCAGTACTTC.

There are many counts of this clonotype. V is TRBV9 and J is TRBJ2-7; 10 bases agree with TRBD1. The CDR3 loop spans 15 amino acids. CDR1 is SGDLS and CDR2 is YYNGEE in the germline V gene. With 0 bases clipped from V and 2 bases from J, the junction kept 2 bases outside the gene matches. The CDR3 DNA reads as TGTGCCAGCAGCGTAGGGACAGGGGGGCCCTACGAGCAGTACTTC. It codes for CASSVGTGGPYEQYF.

The rearrangement joins TRBV15 to TRBJ1-1; D possibly corresponds to TRBD1 (5 bases). Trimming removed 5 bases from V and 5 bases from J, with 24 bases in between. The CDR3 contains 17 residues. Germline V gives CDR1 LNHNV, CDR2 YYDKDF (reference sequence). The CDR3 nucleotides read TGTGCCACCAGCCCTTCCCTGGCATCGGGGACTTCGACTGAAGCTTTCTTT. It encodes CATSPSLASGTSTEAFF.

This clonotype showed up just once. V gene TRBV2 combines with J gene TRBJ2-1; D ambiguous. Per the germline V gene, CDR1 is SNHLY and CDR2 is FYNNEI. Trimming shortened V by 2 bases and J by 5 bases, and 7 bases separated the two germline ends. The CDR3 has 13 residues. CDR3 loop: CASSEYRDNEQFF. The CDR3 coding sequence is TGTGCCAGCAGTGAATATCGGGACAATGAGCAGTTCTTC.

The chain recombines TRBV20-1 with TRBJ2-1; 14 bases agree with TRBD2. Germline CDR1 DFQATT, CDR2 SNEGSKA (reference sequence). The CDR3 is made up of 19 amino acids. The J segment lost 2 bases and the V segment lost 2 bases, leaving 11 bases of the junction unmatched. CDR3 amino acids: CSARHVTSGRGRAYNEQFF. CDR3 bases: TGCAGTGCTAGACACGTGACTAGCGGGAGGGGGAGGGCCTACAATGAGCAGTTCTTC.

A few counts support this clonotype. V and J are TRBV2 and TRBJ2-7; tentatively, D is TRBD2 (5 bases). The CDR3 spans 14 residues. Germline V gives CDR1 SNHLY, CDR2 FYNNEI. V was shortened by 3 bases and J by 4 bases, with 13 bases between the two germline ends. The CDR3, as DNA: TGTGCCAGCAGTGAGACTACCACCCCTTACGAGCAGTACTTC. Translation gives CASSETTTPYEQYF.

In this sample, this clonotype turned up many times. The chain couples TRBV12-3 or TRBV12-4 to TRBJ2-7, with D maybe TRBD1 (7 bases). The V end was cut by 0 bases, the J end by 4 bases, with 13 bases between. The CDR3 covers 15 residues. The CDR3 DNA follows: TGTGCCAGCAGTTTAGCGCGGGACAGAGGTTACGAGCAGTACTTC. It translates to CASSLARDRGYEQYF.

About this clonotype itself: The junction departs from germline at one end; a sequencing error may be responsible. The chain combines TRBV20-1 with TRBJ1-1; no clear D gene. Germline V gives CDR1 DFQATT, CDR2 SNEGSKA (reference sequence). The CDR3 runs to 14 residues. The CDR3 is CSAPTGRVNTEAFF. The CDR3 DNA follows: TGCAGTGCACCGACTGGACGGGTGAACACTGAAGCTTTCTTC.